Listed here are 2 T cell receptor beta chains from one sample, sequenced in a study of T cell changes during pregnancy in multiple sclerosis. The method was immunoSEQ multiplex PCR; TCRdb's version includes in-frame clones alone and lacks a portion of them. The profile shows more than 50,000 clones, approximately 94% of them singletons. This specimen was CD8+ T cells from peripheral blood mononuclear cells, taken after pregnancy. The origin of the receptors is a female donor with multiple sclerosis, enrolled in a pregnancy study.

The gene calls are TRBV27 and TRBJ2-1; D gene ambiguous. CDR1 and CDR2 from the germline V gene are MNHEY and SMNVEV (reference sequence). The CDR3 runs to 17 residues. V gave up 0 bases and J gave up 8 bases, with 20 bases separating them. CDR3 DNA: TGTGCCAGCAGTTTATCCCTAAGTCGTTCGGTCATCTATGAGCAGTTCTTC. This sequence encodes CASSLSLSRSVIYEQFF.

The V and J genes are TRBV21-1 and TRBJ2-3; TRBD1, the D gene given by the table, was not confirmed from the DNA. TRBV21-1 is designated a pseudogene. The CDR3 has 20 amino acids. In nucleotides, the CDR3 is TGTGCCAGCAGCGAGACAGGGGTATGGTGGCGGGAGAGTAGATCAGATACGCAGTATTTT. As protein: CASSETGVWWRESRSDTQYF.